This is a list of T cell receptor beta chains from one sample in a study of blood T cell repertoires in COVID-19. Only in-frame clones appear in the TCRdb table, and some are missing; sequencing was by immunoSEQ multiplex PCR. Of over 40,000 clones in the sample, 90% were seen once. The material sequenced was peripheral blood. All receptors come from a woman of 80 years or more with acute or convalescent COVID-19. Both conserved end residues are part of each CDR3. The D gene is left open where the match is weak. Not every row has a clone size; where given, it reads once, few, many or a size class.

clone_size,j_call,d_call,v_call,cdr3_nt,cdr3_aa
NA,TRBJ1-1,NA,TRBV19,TGTGCCAGTAGTTCACAGCGGGGCTTTGAAGCTTTCTTT,CASSSQRGFEAFF
NA,TRBJ1-2,NA,TRBV4-1,TGCGCCAGCAGCCCCAGCAGGGGCGAGGACTATGGCTACACCTTC,CASSPSRGEDYGYTF
NA,TRBJ1-2,NA,TRBV19,TGTGCCAGTAGCCCCCAAAACTATGGCTACACCTTC,CASSPQNYGYTF
NA,TRBJ1-1,NA,TRBV9,TGTGCCAGCAGCCCCCATGAAGCTTTCTTT,CASSPHEAFF
NA,TRBJ2-4,NA,TRBV6-1,TGTGCCAGCAGTGAGATAACAGGAAACATTCAGTACTTC,CASSEITGNIQYF
NA,TRBJ1-2,NA,TRBV6-2/TRBV6-3,TGTGCCAGCAGTTCTGGGTCTCAGGAGGGCTATGGCTACACCTTC,CASSSGSQEGYGYTF
NA,TRBJ2-3,TRBD2,TRBV5-1,TGCGCCAGCAGCTTTAGCGGGATAGGCACAGATACGCAGTATTTT,CASSFSGIGTDTQYF
NA,TRBJ2-1,TRBD2,TRBV7-3,TGTGCCAGCAGCTTAAGTCTAGCGGGGGCCAATGAGCAGTTCTTC,CASSLSLAGANEQFF
NA,TRBJ2-1,TRBD1,TRBV4-3,TGCGCCAGCAGCCAAGATCGGGGGACAGGTACCTACAATGAGCAGTTCTTC,CASSQDRGTGTYNEQFF
NA,TRBJ2-7,NA,TRBV28,TGTGCCAGCAGTTTTGAGCCAACCGCCTACGAGCAGTACTTC,CASSFEPTAYEQYF
NA,TRBJ2-1,NA,TRBV18,TGTGCCAGCTCAACCCCCGGACTCCCCTCCTACAATGAGCAGTTCTTC,CASSTPGLPSYNEQFF
few,TRBJ1-1,NA,TRBV28,TGTGCCAGCAGTTTGCAGGGAAACACTGAAGCTTTCTTT,CASSLQGNTEAFF
once,TRBJ2-1,NA,TRBV18,TGTGCCAGCTCACCATCCCCGACAGGCCCCAATGAGCAGTTCTTC,CASSPSPTGPNEQFF
once,TRBJ1-6,TRBD1,TRBV9,TGTGCCAGCAGCCCTACAGGGGGGAATAATTCACCCCTCCACTTT,CASSPTGGNNSPLHF
NA,TRBJ1-6,TRBD1,TRBV5-5,TGTGCCAGCAGCCTCCTCCCTGGGACAGGCGGTTCACCCCTCCACTTT,CASSLLPGTGGSPLHF
few,TRBJ2-2,NA,TRBV4-3,TGCGCCAGCAGCCAAGACGCGGGCGGGTCGAACACCGGGGAGCTGTTTTTT,CASSQDAGGSNTGELFF
once,TRBJ2-1,NA,TRBV11-2,TGTGCCAGCAGCCCCTTAAGGGGAGGTGAGCAGTTCTTC,CASSPLRGGEQFF
NA,TRBJ1-5,NA,TRBV2,TGTGCCAGCAGTGAAGCGGATAGCGGGGGCGGCAATCAGCCCCAGCATTTT,CASSEADSGGGNQPQHF